The clone carrying this T cell receptor beta chain turned up a few times. Patients aged 18 to 65 with hyperthyroidism were newly diagnosed, with duration under 2 months. Isolation of PBMCs was performed on around 10 ml fresh peripheral blood. Amplification yielded TCR beta CDR3 regions, with RNA transcripts as the source. Researchers ran a first-round RT-PCR on the TCR CDR3 using the HTBI primer set. Via MiXCR, TCRdb re-called the multiplex PCR reads, giving one row per CDR3 protein. The sample has more than 500,000 distinct CDR3 sequences, about 16% seen once; the top ten hold around 3.9%. These data originate in a study of T cells in Graves' hyperthyroidism and ophthalmopathy. The overall study: Pretreatment peripheral blood was obtained at initial diagnosis.

The receptor's source is a woman in her twenties or thirties with Graves' hyperthyroidism. The specimen was blood.

The CDR3 loop is CASSLGPLGYEQYF. The DNA for the CDR3 is TGTGCCAGCAGCTTGGGGCCCTTGGGCTACGAGCAGTACTTC. The rearrangement uses TRBV5-4 and TRBJ2-7; D uncertain. The CDR3 loop spans 14 amino acids. Trimming took 0 bases from V and 3 from J, leaving 10 bases between them. The V gene's germline CDR1 is SGHNT and CDR2 YYREEE (reference sequence).